The present T cell receptor beta chain was sequenced within a study of blood T cell repertoires in COVID-19. Study summary: The origin of the acute and convalescent COVID-19 samples was the United States, Italy and Spain. T cells, B-cell-depleted T cells, or PBMCs supplied cDNA or gDNA.

The authors' processing: Counts of nucleated cells, estimated from reference gene primer amplification, were obtained. Libraries were prepared by immunoSEQ multiplex PCR; TCRdb keeps only in-frame clonotypes and omits some of them. V and J calls and clone size are as listed in that table; D and trimming were resolved from the DNA. This sample has about 280,000 clones, with approximately 85% found just once. This clonotype was sampled from a woman in her sixties or seventies with acute or convalescent COVID-19. The sequenced sample was peripheral blood.

CDR3 loop: CATSPTGVNTEAFF. In nucleotides, the CDR3 is TGTGCCACCAGCCCCACAGGGGTGAACACTGAAGCTTTCTTT. This rearrangement joins TRBV15 to TRBJ1-1; TRBD1 aligns across 7 bases. The trim removed 5 bases at V and 0 bases at J, leaving 3 bases unmatched. The CDR3 is made up of 14 amino acids. Germline V gene sequence: CDR1 LNHNV, CDR2 YYDKDF (reference sequence).